A selection of T cell receptor beta chains follows, all from one sample in a study of long-term antiretroviral therapy in people with HIV. The table came from immunoSEQ multiplex PCR; TCRdb's copy has only in-frame clones and leaves some out. This repertoire shows about 22,000 clones, 76% found once; its top ten account for 9.5% to 15%. The sequencing used unsorted PBMCs, collected less than 1.8 years before starting antiretroviral therapy. All receptors derive from a woman between 40 and 55 years old with HIV. CDR3s include the opening cysteine and the closing phenylalanine or tryptophan. Fields, in order: V gene, clone size, J gene, CDR3 protein. A row's size may be missing; if present it is once, few, many or a size class.

V: TRBV5-6; size: .; J: TRBJ2-7; CDR3: CASSWRDSFYEQYF
V: TRBV6-6; size: .; J: TRBJ1-1; CDR3: CASRVGAGTNTEAFF
V: TRBV5-4; size: once; J: TRBJ2-4; CDR3: CASSFGGGSDIQYF
V: TRBV19; size: few; J: TRBJ2-3; CDR3: CASSIDGLGGANTDTQYF
V: TRBV5-6; size: .; J: TRBJ2-7; CDR3: CASSLVVRKSYEQYF
V: TRBV7-2; size: .; J: TRBJ1-1; CDR3: CASSYLLNTEAFF
V: TRBV7-2; size: .; J: TRBJ2-7; CDR3: CASRRSGDYEQYF
V: TRBV6-1; size: few; J: TRBJ2-7; CDR3: CASSERQGLSSYEQYF
V: TRBV6-1; size: .; J: TRBJ2-1; CDR3: CASSVLPPSGRDNEQFF
V: TRBV7-9; size: .; J: TRBJ2-3; CDR3: CASSPGPGSQYF
V: TRBV6-1; size: .; J: TRBJ1-3; CDR3: CASSELRGNSGNTIYF
V: TRBV4-3; size: .; J: TRBJ1-4; CDR3: CASSQVWATNEKLFF
V: TRBV2; size: .; J: TRBJ1-2; CDR3: CASIQGTDGYTF
V: TRBV12-5; size: .; J: TRBJ2-7; CDR3: CASGSPLAGFWEQYF
V: TRBV18; size: .; J: TRBJ1-3; CDR3: CASSYDRAGNTIYF
V: TRBV30; size: .; J: TRBJ2-1; CDR3: CASSGTSYNEQFF
V: TRBV5-4; size: .; J: TRBJ2-3; CDR3: CASSYGRTSGGTDTQYF
V: TRBV10-2; size: .; J: TRBJ2-1; CDR3: CAARGSSYNEQFF
V: TRBV5-1; size: few; J: TRBJ1-4; CDR3: CATRGQGNEKLFF
V: TRBV6-5; size: .; J: TRBJ2-1; CDR3: CASSYLSGTGLNEQFF
V: TRBV11-2; size: .; J: TRBJ1-1; CDR3: CASSLQTNTEAFF
V: TRBV19; size: few; J: TRBJ2-7; CDR3: CATSPLAGPYEQYF